Each of the 20 T cell receptor beta chains below was sequenced from the same sample in a study of T cells in Graves' hyperthyroidism and ophthalmopathy. The source material, RNA transcripts, was used to amplify TCR beta CDR3 regions. Primed by the HTBI set, a first-round RT-PCR was run on the TCR CDR3. One entry per CDR3 protein results from TCRdb running MiXCR on the multiplex PCR reads. The sample holds roughly 720,000 distinct CDR3 sequences; 17% are singletons and the top ten take around 16%. Sequencing was carried out using blood. All receptors derive from a man aged 50 or older with Graves' hyperthyroidism.

This clonotype was found a few times. This rearrangement joins TRBV7-9 to TRBJ2-7; possibly TRBD2 for D (6 bases). The germline CDR1 and CDR2 sequences are SEHNR and FQNEAQ (reference sequence). V gave up 5 bases and J gave up 4 bases, with 18 bases separating them. The length of the CDR3 is 15 residues. The CDR3 nucleotides read TGTGCCAGCAGCATACGATTGGGGGGACTTTACGAGCAGTACTTC. It translates to CASSIRLGGLYEQYF.

V is TRBV20-1 and J is TRBJ1-4, with D possibly TRBD1 on 6 matching bases. The CDR3 covers 15 residues. The germline V gene has CDR1 DFQATT and CDR2 SNEGSKA (reference sequence). Trimming cost V 6 bases and J 5 bases, with 19 bases left between them. Written as DNA, the CDR3 is TGCAGTGCGCTGAGGCATGGGGGCTTGAATGAAAAACTGTTTTTT. Its translation: CSALRHGGLNEKLFF.

This clonotype appeared many times. The rearrangement joins TRBV10-3 to TRBJ2-7; 9 bases are shared with TRBD1. V lost 5 bases to trimming and J lost 6 bases; unmatched junction nucleotides: 5. Per germline, CDR1 ENHRY and CDR2 SYGVKD. This CDR3 region has 13 residues. CDR3 in DNA: TGTGCCATCAGTTATAGGGACAGGGCCGAGCAGTACTTC. It translates to CAISYRDRAEQYF.

The V call is TRBV5-4, the J call TRBJ1-1; 8 bases line up with TRBD1. Germline V gene sequence: CDR1 SGHNT, CDR2 YYREEE (reference sequence). The CDR3 is 15 residues long. J was trimmed by 5 bases and V by 4 bases; bases with no gene match: 10. CDR3 loop: CASSGRTGKGTEAFF. In DNA, the CDR3 is TGTGCCAGCAGCGGTAGGACAGGGAAGGGTACTGAAGCTTTCTTT.

The V gene is TRBV7-9, the J gene TRBJ2-1; possible D gene TRBD1, 5 bases. The CDR3 consists of 14 residues. The germline gives CDR1 SEHNR, CDR2 FQNEAQ (reference sequence). V lost 3 bases to trimming and J lost 1 base, with 7 bases between them. The CDR3 DNA reads as TGTGCCAGCAGCTTTGACAGATCCTACAATGAGCAGTTCTTC. Translation gives CASSFDRSYNEQFF.

This clonotype was detected many times. The CDR3 nucleotides are TGTGCCAGCAGTGCCCGGCTAGCGGGAGTCAATGAGCAGTTCTTC. It is translated as CASSARLAGVNEQFF. The rearrangement links TRBV6-2 or TRBV6-3 to TRBJ2-1, with TRBD2 matching over 10 bases. Germline loops: CDR1 MNHEY, CDR2 SVGEGT. V shed 5 bases, J shed 6 bases, and the junction held 7 bases outside the gene matches. The CDR3 has 15 residues.

V usage is TRBV15 and J usage is TRBJ2-3; D remains ambiguous. V lost 3 bases and J 0 bases, leaving 10 bases between the germline ends. The CDR3 extends over 15 amino acids. The germline CDR1 and CDR2 sequences are LNHNV and YYDKDF (reference sequence). CDR3 sequence reads: CATSSVLDSTDTQYF. In DNA form, the CDR3 reads TGTGCCACCAGCAGTGTATTGGACAGCACAGATACGCAGTATTTT.

This clonotype was counted many times. The chain has TRBV7-2 and TRBJ2-3; D is uncertain. The length of the CDR3 is 16 residues. V shed 3 bases and J shed 5 bases, with 18 bases lying between them. Germline V gene lookup returns CDR1 SGHTA and CDR2 FQGNSA. CDR3 DNA sequence: TGTGCCAGCAGCTTTCGAGTGGTAACATCCCGAGATACGCAGTATTTT. Its protein product is CASSFRVVTSRDTQYF.

This clonotype appeared many times. The chain couples TRBV12-3 or TRBV12-4 to TRBJ2-2; D may match TRBD1 or TRBD2 (5 bases each). V dropped 6 bases and J dropped 3 bases, with 14 bases sitting between them. This CDR3 spans 15 amino acids. For the CDR3, the DNA is TGTGCCAGCAGCCATACCGGGACCCACACCGGGGAGCTGTTTTTT. This sequence encodes CASSHTGTHTGELFF.

Turning to this clonotype: A read error is possible here, since a much larger clone lies one base away. The V gene is TRBV7-3, the J gene TRBJ1-2; 7 bases align to TRBD1. From germline, CDR1 is SGHTA and CDR2 FQGTGA. The CDR3 is 15 residues long. CDR3 sequence: CASSLEGQHNYVYTF. The CDR3 bases are TGTGCCAGCAGCTTGGAGGGACAGCATAACTATGTCTACACCTTC.

The chain uses TRBV12-3 or TRBV12-4 and TRBJ1-5, with 10 bases lining up with TRBD1. This CDR3 has 15 amino acids. J lost 2 bases, V lost 6 bases, and 4 bases had no gene match. The CDR3 reads CASSVGTGGNQPQHF. In DNA, the CDR3 is TGTGCCAGCAGCGTCGGGACAGGGGGCAATCAGCCCCAGCATTTT.

In this sample, this clonotype turned up a few times. J is TRBJ2-3 and V is TRBV10-3; D not resolved. The length of the CDR3 is 12 residues. V lost 2 bases and J 10 bases, leaving 10 bases between the germline ends. The germline V gene has CDR1 ENHRY and CDR2 SYGVKD. This CDR3 is CAISETSRPQYF. The DNA for the CDR3 is TGTGCCATCAGTGAGACCTCGCGACCGCAGTATTTT.

The chain is built from TRBV6-1 and TRBJ2-5; TRBD2 agrees at 13 bases. This CDR3 is built from 16 residues. Per the germline V gene, CDR1 is MNHNS and CDR2 is SASEGT. The trim removed 7 bases at V and 2 bases at J, leaving 7 bases unmatched. The CDR3 DNA sequence: TGTGCCAGCATTCTAGGGGGACTAGCGGGACAAGAGACCCAGTACTTC. Translated: CASILGGLAGQETQYF.

This clonotype was detected many times. This chain joins TRBV28 and TRBJ2-7; D remains ambiguous. This CDR3 is 11 amino acids long. V shed 6 bases and J shed 5 bases, with 8 bases lying between them. Germline-derived CDR1 and CDR2 are MDHEN and SYDVKM. The CDR3 region has the DNA TGTGCCAGCAGCGTCGTCCACGAGCAGTACTTC. This gives the protein CASSVVHEQYF.

This clonotype was found many times. V gene TRBV7-9 combines with J gene TRBJ2-1; 9 bases are shared with TRBD2. CDR1 and CDR2 (germline): SEHNR, FQNEAQ (reference sequence). Unmatched junction bases numbered 8, after V lost 5 bases and J lost 6 bases. The length of the CDR3 is 15 residues. The CDR3 coding sequence is TGTGCCAGCAGCCTAGGGCTAGCGGGATCCAATGAGCAGTTCTTC. Its protein product is CASSLGLAGSNEQFF. The complete variable domain, with remaining parts taken from reference TRBV7-9 and TRBJ2-1, reads DTGVSQNPRHKITKRGQNVTFRCDPISEHNRLYWYRQTLGQGPEFLTYFQNEAQLEKSRLLSDRFSAERPKGSFSTLEIQRTEQGDSAMYLCASSLGLAGSNEQFFGPGTRLTVL.

In its sample, this clonotype was seen a few times. It is unclear where the CDR3 begins or ends on the DNA, so no DNA is shown, and the CDR3 is as TCRdb lists it. This chain connects TRBV11-2 to TRBJ2-7; the table's D call, TRBD1, was not checked against the DNA. The CDR3 length equals 20 residues, ends included. Germline-derived CDR1 and CDR2 are SGHAT and FQNNGV. This chain's CDR3 is CASSFYICSARGTDNYEQYF.

This clonotype was counted at least ten times. The chain links TRBV28 to TRBJ2-7, with 9 nucleotides matching TRBD1. Losses at the gene ends were 5 bases for V and 2 bases for J; bases not matched to a gene: 4. Germline loops: CDR1 MDHEN, CDR2 SYDVKM. This CDR3 is built from 14 residues. CDR3 protein: CASSGGDRAYEQYF. In DNA, the CDR3 is TGTGCCAGCAGTGGTGGGGACAGGGCCTACGAGCAGTACTTC.

V and J are TRBV6-2 or TRBV6-3 and TRBJ2-1, with D hard to call. V dropped 2 bases and J dropped 0 bases, with 5 bases sitting between them. The CDR3 loop spans 14 amino acids. Germline CDR1 and CDR2: MNHEY and SVGEGT. CDR3 sequence: CASSYEYSYNEQFF. As DNA, the CDR3 is TGTGCCAGCAGTTACGAGTACTCCTACAATGAGCAGTTCTTC.

This clonotype was seen more than once but under ten times. The chain couples TRBV6-2 or TRBV6-3 to TRBJ1-5; no definite D call. V dropped 6 bases and J dropped 5 bases, with 14 bases sitting between them. The CDR3 contains 14 residues. CDR1 and CDR2 from the germline V gene are MNHEY and SVGEGT. CDR3 residues: CASSYGQEYQPQHF. DNA for the CDR3: TGTGCCAGCAGCTACGGGCAGGAATATCAGCCCCAGCATTTT.

This chain joins TRBV27 and TRBJ2-2; TRBD1 matches 9 bases. The CDR3 is 17 amino acids. CDR1 MNHEY and CDR2 SMNVEV come from the germline V gene (reference sequence). The J segment lost 2 bases and the V segment lost 6 bases, leaving 10 bases of the junction unmatched. The CDR3 DNA is TGTGCCAGCAGCCCAAACAGGGGGCAATTCAACACCGGGGAGCTGTTTTTT. This translates into CASSPNRGQFNTGELFF.